This TCR beta chain derives from a study of blood T cell repertoires in COVID-19. Study as a whole: Collection of acute and convalescent COVID-19 samples took place in the United States, Italy and Spain.

Original data processing: For nucleated cells, counts were estimated from reference gene primer amplification. Generated by immunoSEQ multiplex PCR, the TCRdb table keeps only in-frame clones and is missing some. The D gene and trimming were derived from the DNA, and the V and J assignments and clone size from that table. The data hold about 40,000 clones, with around nine tenths observed a single time. This clone was counted only a few times. V was pared by 5 bases and J by 6 bases, with 9 bases of the junction left unmatched. The CDR3 sequence is 14 residues long. The germline V gene encodes CDR1 KGHSH and CDR2 LQKENI.

This sequence originates from a man aged 55 to 70 with active COVID-19. The gene calls are TRBV18 and TRBJ1-2; 7 bases are a match to TRBD1. Sequencing was carried out using peripheral blood. CDR3: CASSLLGGLNGYTF. In DNA, the CDR3 is TGTGCCAGCTCATTGTTAGGGGGCTTGAATGGCTACACCTTC.